A single sample gave rise to the 7 T cell receptor beta chains below, sequenced in a study of blood T cells in healthy people across ages. With a J-beta primer mix and a sample-barcoded 5' primer, a second PCR ran about 7 to 12 cycles. TCRdb passed the 5' RACE reads through MiXCR, listing each CDR3 protein once. The profile covers hundreds of thousands of distinct CDR3 sequences, with under 65% appearing a single time and roughly 14% taken by the ten largest. The sequenced material came from blood. The receptor source for this set is a woman of 80 years or more in good health.

The chain uses TRBV2 and TRBJ2-7, with 7 bases identical to TRBD1. There are 15 residues in the CDR3. J lost 0 bases, V lost 11 bases, and 13 bases had no gene match. The V gene's germline CDR1 is SNHLY and CDR2 FYNNEI. The CDR3 spells CAGQVQGSSSYEQYF. CDR3 nucleotide sequence: TGTGCCGGACAAGTACAGGGGAGCAGCTCCTACGAGCAGTACTTC.

The chain has TRBV5-1 and TRBJ1-1; 10 bases align to TRBD1. CDR1 is SGHRS, CDR2 YFSETQ, per germline. Trimming removed 0 bases from V and 2 bases from J; junction bases left unmatched: 10. The CDR3 loop spans 18 amino acids. Here the CDR3 reads CASSLGDRGIRKNTEAFF. CDR3 bases: TGCGCCAGCAGCTTGGGGGACAGGGGCATTCGTAAAAACACTGAAGCTTTCTTT.

The gene calls are TRBV9 and TRBJ2-6; tentative D call: TRBD2 (5 bases). Germline loops: CDR1 SGDLS, CDR2 YYNGEE. The CDR3 runs to 17 residues. Trimming shortened V by 4 bases and J by 0 bases, and 14 bases separated the two germline ends. CDR3 nucleotide sequence: TGTGCCAGCAGCCTCTATGGCGGGCCCTCTGGGGCCAACGTCCTGACTTTC. This codes for CASSLYGGPSGANVLTF.

This clonotype was seen only a few times. CDR3 loop: CASTLIRPGLNTEAFF. The CDR3 coding sequence is TGTGCCAGCACCCTCATCCGCCCCGGGCTGAACACTGAAGCTTTCTTT. The V and J genes are TRBV28 and TRBJ1-1; D gene uncertain. The length of the CDR3 is 16 residues. V was shortened by 7 bases and J by 0 bases, with 18 bases between the two germline ends. Germline V gives CDR1 MDHEN, CDR2 SYDVKM.

This clonotype came up once. A junction end diverges from the germline sequence, so it may reflect a read error. The genes are TRBV29-1 and TRBJ2-3; a weak D match, TRBD2 (5 bases). This CDR3 contains 13 residues. The V gene's germline CDR1 is SQVTM and CDR2 ANQGSEA. In nucleotides, the CDR3 is TGCAGCGTTGCGGGATTCCTACTAGATCCGCAGTATTTT. Translating gives CSVAGFLLDPQYF.

In its sample, this clonotype was seen once. The rearrangement uses TRBV7-6 and TRBJ2-4, with D perhaps matching TRBD2 (5 bases). TRBJ2-7 matches the DNA end more closely, so the J call is doubtful. Germline V gene data show CDR1 as SGHVS and CDR2 as FNYEAQ. The CDR3 has 13 amino acids. This CDR3 is CASAPSGYVEQYF. Here the CDR3 DNA reads TGTGCCAGCGCCCCGAGCGGTTACGTCGAGCAGTACTTC.

For the CDR3, the DNA is TGTGCCAGCAGTGGGGAGGATCGCACAGATACGCAGTATTTT. It yields the protein CASSGEDRTDTQYF. The chain has TRBV2 and TRBJ2-3; a weak D match, TRBD2 (6 bases). In germline, CDR1 is SNHLY, CDR2 FYNNEI. V was shortened by 4 bases and J by 1 base, with 9 bases between the two germline ends. The CDR3 spans 14 residues.